One and the same sample provided the 11 T cell receptor beta chains below, sequenced in a study of blood T cell repertoires in COVID-19. Profiling relied on immunoSEQ multiplex PCR, and the TCRdb table lists in-frame clones only, not all of them. Altogether 54,000 or so clones are present, roughly 84% being singletons, with the ten largest covering over 7.5%. Material: peripheral blood. All receptors derive from a man aged 50 to 60 with active COVID-19.

This clone was picked up one time. The chain is built from TRBV28 and TRBJ2-3; 9 bases match TRBD2. The CDR3 consists of 15 residues. V gave up 6 bases and J gave up 2 bases; unmatched junction bases: 6. CDR1 is MDHEN and CDR2 is SYDVKM in the germline V gene. CDR3 nucleotides: TGTGCCAGCAGCCCATCTAGCGGGAACACAGATACGCAGTATTTT. Translated, it gives CASSPSSGNTDTQYF.

The V call is TRBV9, the J call TRBJ2-7, with 7 nucleotides matching TRBD1. Losses at the gene ends were 2 bases for V and 3 bases for J; bases not matched to a gene: 8. The germline V gene has CDR1 SGDLS and CDR2 YYNGEE. CDR3 length: 15 amino acids. Written as DNA, the CDR3 is TGTGCCAGCAGCGTGGGCCCCACAGGGGACTACGAGCAGTACTTC. Translating gives CASSVGPTGDYEQYF.

The gene calls are TRBV7-2 and TRBJ1-1; perhaps TRBD1 as D (5 bases). Germline assignment: CDR1 SGHTA and CDR2 FQGNSA. Trimming shortened V by 1 base and J by 3 bases, and 12 bases separated the two germline ends. The CDR3 runs to 15 residues. The CDR3 nucleotides are TGTGCCAGCAGCTTAGGAGGTCAGGGTTACACTGAAGCTTTCTTT. Its translation is CASSLGGQGYTEAFF.

V gene TRBV5-8 combines with J gene TRBJ1-2; 9 bases line up with TRBD1. V shed 2 bases and J 5 bases; nucleotides not matched to a gene: 1. This CDR3 contains 13 residues. Germline values: CDR1 SGHTS, CDR2 YDEGEE. The chain's CDR3 is CASSLDRGYGYTF. The CDR3 bases are TGTGCCAGCAGCTTAGACAGGGGGTATGGCTACACCTTC.

V gene TRBV5-6 combines with J gene TRBJ2-2, with 7 bases identical to TRBD1. Germline assignment: CDR1 SGHDT and CDR2 YYEEEE. V lost 4 bases to trimming and J lost 2 bases; unmatched junction nucleotides: 11. This CDR3 has 17 amino acids. The CDR3 DNA reads TGTGCCAGCAGCCGACGCCGGGACAGCATTAACACCGGGGAGCTGTTTTTT. This translates into CASSRRRDSINTGELFF.

This chain joins TRBV28 and TRBJ2-7; 8 positions match TRBD1. Germline CDR1 and CDR2: MDHEN and SYDVKM. Trimming took 2 bases from V and 2 from J; bases not matched to a gene: 5. The CDR3 covers 15 residues. CDR3 bases: TGTGCCAGCAGTTTAAGGGACAGGTCCCCCTACGAGCAGTACTTC. Its protein product is CASSLRDRSPYEQYF.

The chain uses TRBV11-3 and TRBJ2-4; the D gene is possibly TRBD2 (6 bases). Per the germline V gene, CDR1 is SGHNT and CDR2 is YENEEA. The ends were cut back, 1 base at V and 0 bases at J, with 7 bases in the middle. The CDR3 contains 15 residues. The CDR3 is CASSLGGVAKNIQYF. The CDR3, as DNA: TGTGCCAGCAGCTTAGGGGGGGTAGCCAAAAACATTCAGTACTTC.

The rearrangement uses TRBV9 and TRBJ1-2; 7 nucleotides align to TRBD1. V was clipped by 0 bases and J by 0 bases; unmatched bases: 2. The CDR3 sequence is 15 residues long. CDR1 is SGDLS, CDR2 YYNGEE, per germline. CDR3: CASSVGGTANYGYTF. CDR3 sequence (DNA): TGTGCCAGCAGCGTAGGGGGGACAGCTAACTATGGCTACACCTTC.

The V and J genes are TRBV6-6 and TRBJ2-7; 8 bases align to TRBD2. The V gene's germline CDR1 is MNHNY and CDR2 SVGAGI (reference sequence). With 5 bases clipped from V and 7 bases from J, the junction kept 10 bases outside the gene matches. The CDR3 runs to 14 residues. The CDR3 sequence: CASSTPGGGREQYF. CDR3 DNA: TGTGCCAGCAGTACCCCCGGGGGGGGGCGAGAGCAGTACTTC.

The rearrangement joins TRBV19 to TRBJ2-3; D unclear. Trimming pared 6 bases from V and 6 bases from J, leaving 7 bases between. CDR3 length: 11 amino acids. Germline V CDR1 and CDR2: LNHDA, SQIVND (reference sequence). Here the CDR3 DNA reads TGTGCCAGTAGAGTCGGGGATACGCAGTATTTT. This sequence encodes CASRVGDTQYF.

In this sample, this clone turned up a few times. The chain employs TRBV11-1 and TRBJ2-1; D possibly corresponds to TRBD2 (6 bases). Deletions cut 5 bases from V and 7 bases from J, with 15 bases between. Germline CDR1 reads SGHAT; CDR2 reads FQDESV (reference sequence). The CDR3 runs 14 residues. This CDR3 is CASSPLLAGNEQFF. CDR3 bases: TGTGCCAGCAGCCCTCTACTAGCAGGGAATGAGCAGTTCTTC.